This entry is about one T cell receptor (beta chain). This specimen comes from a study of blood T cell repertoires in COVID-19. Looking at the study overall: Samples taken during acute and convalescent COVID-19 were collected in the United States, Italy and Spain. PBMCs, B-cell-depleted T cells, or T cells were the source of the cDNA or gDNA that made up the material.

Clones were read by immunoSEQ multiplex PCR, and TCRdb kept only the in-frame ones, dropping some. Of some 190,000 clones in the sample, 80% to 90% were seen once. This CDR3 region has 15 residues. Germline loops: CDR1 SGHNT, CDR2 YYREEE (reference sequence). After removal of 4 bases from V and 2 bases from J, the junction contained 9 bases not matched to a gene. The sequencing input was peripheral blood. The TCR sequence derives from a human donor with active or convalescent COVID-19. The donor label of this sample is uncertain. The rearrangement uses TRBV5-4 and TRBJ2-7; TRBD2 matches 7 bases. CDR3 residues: CASSHPPSGTYEQYF. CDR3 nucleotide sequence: TGTGCCAGCAGCCACCCCCCCAGCGGGACCTACGAGCAGTACTTC.